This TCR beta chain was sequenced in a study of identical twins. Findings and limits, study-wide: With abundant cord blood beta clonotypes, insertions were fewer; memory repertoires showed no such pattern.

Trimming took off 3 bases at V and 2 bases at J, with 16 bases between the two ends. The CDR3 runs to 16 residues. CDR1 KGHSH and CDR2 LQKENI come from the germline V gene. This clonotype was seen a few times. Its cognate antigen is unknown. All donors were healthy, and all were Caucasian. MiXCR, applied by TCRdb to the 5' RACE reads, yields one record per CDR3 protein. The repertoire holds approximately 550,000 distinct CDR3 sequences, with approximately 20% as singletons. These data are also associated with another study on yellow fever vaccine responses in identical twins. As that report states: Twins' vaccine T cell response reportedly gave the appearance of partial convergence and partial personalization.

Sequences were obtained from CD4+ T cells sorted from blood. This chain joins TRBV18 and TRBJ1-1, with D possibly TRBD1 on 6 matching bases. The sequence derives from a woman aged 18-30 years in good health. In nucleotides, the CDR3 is TGTGCCAGCTCACCGATTGCCGGGGGCCTAAACACTGAAGCTTTCTTT. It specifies CASSPIAGGLNTEAFF.